The 8 T cell receptor beta chains listed next were all sequenced from one sample in a study of blood T cell repertoires in COVID-19. Measured with immunoSEQ multiplex PCR; TCRdb has only the in-frame clones, and not every one. The sample records about 77,000 clones, 73% being singletons. The specimen was peripheral blood. The receptors stem from a man in his sixties with acute or convalescent COVID-19.

This clone came up a few times. This chain uses TRBV5-5 with TRBJ2-7; no clear D. CDR3 length: 13 residues. CDR1 is SGHKS, CDR2 YYEKEE, per germline (reference sequence). With 0 bases removed from V and 2 bases from J, the gap between germline ends came to 6 bases. The DNA of the CDR3 is TGTGCCAGCAGCTTGGATTTAGCCTACGAGCAGTACGTC. This gives the protein CASSLDLAYEQYV.

The rearrangement uses TRBV2 and TRBJ2-5; 10 bases match TRBD1. Germline V gene sequence: CDR1 SNHLY, CDR2 FYNNEI. V was clipped by 6 bases and J by 5 bases; unmatched bases: 0. There are 12 residues in the CDR3. CDR3 sequence: CASRGQGETQYF. CDR3 DNA sequence: TGTGCCAGCAGGGGACAGGGGGAGACCCAGTACTTC. The complete variable domain, with remaining parts taken from reference TRBV2 and TRBJ2-5, reads EPEVTQTPSHQVTQMGQEVILRCVPISNHLYFYWYRQILGQKVEFLVSFYNNEISEKSEIFDDQFSVERPDGSNFTLKIRSTKLEDSAMYFCASRGQGETQYFGPGTRLLVL.

The chain joins TRBV9 to TRBJ2-2; 10 nucleotides agree with TRBD1. Germline values: CDR1 SGDLS, CDR2 YYNGEE. This CDR3 comprises 14 residues. The V gene end was trimmed by 2 bases and the J gene end by 5 bases; junction bases not matched to a gene: 0. The CDR3 reads CASSVGQGTGELFF. CDR3 sequence (DNA): TGTGCCAGCAGCGTGGGACAGGGGACCGGGGAGCTGTTTTTT.

This clone was observed a single time. V and J are TRBV7-9 and TRBJ2-2; 9 bases are shared with TRBD1. With 1 base clipped from V and 3 bases from J, the junction kept 3 bases outside the gene matches. Germline CDR1 is SEHNR and CDR2 is FQNEAQ (reference sequence). This CDR3 comprises 16 residues. DNA of the CDR3: TGTGCCAGCAGCTTAGTCCGGGACAGGGACACCGGGGAGCTGTTTTTT. This translates into CASSLVRDRDTGELFF.

This clone was recorded only once. V gene TRBV18 combines with J gene TRBJ1-6, with D possibly being TRBD1 (5 bases). Germline V CDR1 and CDR2: KGHSH, LQKENI. The CDR3 length is 14 residues. V was clipped by 2 bases and J by 7 bases, with 9 bases between them. The CDR3 DNA is TGTGCCAGCTCACCAAATCGGGGGAATTCACCCCTCCACTTT. Protein: CASSPNRGNSPLHF.

This rearrangement joins TRBV4-1 to TRBJ1-3; 8 nucleotides match TRBD1. The CDR3 extends over 16 amino acids. Per the germline V gene, CDR1 is MGHRA and CDR2 is YSYEKL. Trimming at V came to 1 base and at J to 0 bases, leaving 2 bases not matched to a gene. DNA for the CDR3: TGCGCCAGCAGCCAAGGGACAGGGTACTCTGGAAACACCATATATTTT. It translates to CASSQGTGYSGNTIYF.

The V and J genes are TRBV24-1 and TRBJ1-2, with TRBD1 matching 9 bases. The V gene end was trimmed by 2 bases and the J gene end by 1 base; junction bases not matched to a gene: 4. The CDR3 length is 16 residues. Looked up from germline, CDR1 is KGHDR and CDR2 is SFDVKD. CDR3 nucleotides: TGTGCCACCAGTGATTCACCGGGACAGGGTAACTATGGCTACACCTTC. This sequence encodes CATSDSPGQGNYGYTF.

The V gene is TRBV5-1, the J gene TRBJ2-2, with no clear D. V dropped 4 bases and J dropped 6 bases, with 10 bases sitting between them. This CDR3 has 13 amino acids. Germline CDR1 reads SGHRS; CDR2 reads YFSETQ. In DNA form, the CDR3 reads TGCGCCAGCAGCCCAGTGTCAGCCGGGGAGCTGTTTTTT. This sequence encodes CASSPVSAGELFF.